The rows below give T cell receptor beta chains drawn from one sample of a study of shared T cell receptors in the human thymus. Here immunoSEQ multiplex PCR was the method, and the copy in TCRdb shows in-frame clones only, minus some. The sample records about 540,000 clones, about 84% being singletons. These same data were also listed under a study on human thymus T cells.

Material: thymocytes. These TCRs come from a boy under two years old with a congenital heart defect. Both conserved end residues are part of each CDR3. A D gene is named only where the DNA matches it firmly. Part of the rows lack a size; the others show once, few, many or a class for expanded clones.

clone size	V gene	D gene	J gene	CDR3 protein	CDR3 DNA
NA	TRBV6-6	NA	TRBJ1-1	CASSYMRVWLNTEAFF	TGTGCCAGCAGTTACATGCGGGTATGGCTGAACACTGAAGCTTTCTTT
few	TRBV19	NA	TRBJ2-3	CASSPGGSADTQYF	TGTGCCAGTAGTCCCGGGGGTTCAGCAGATACGCAGTATTTT
NA	TRBV4-1	TRBD2	TRBJ2-5	CASSQERPSLAAPETQYF	TGCGCCAGCAGCCAAGAAAGACCCTCACTAGCGGCCCCAGAGACCCAGTACTTC
few	TRBV30	NA	TRBJ1-5	CAWSGDYRQPQHF	TGTGCCTGGAGTGGGGACTATCGTCAGCCCCAGCATTTT
NA	TRBV7-3	TRBD2	TRBJ2-7	CASSFGGRGGEQYF	TGTGCCAGCAGCTTTGGCGGGAGGGGGGGCGAGCAGTACTTC
once	TRBV7-9	TRBD2	TRBJ2-7	CASSPSGGSSYEQYF	TGTGCCAGCAGCCCGTCGGGGGGGAGCTCCTACGAGCAGTACTTC
NA	TRBV19	TRBD2	TRBJ2-7	CASTPTGGWGEQYF	TGTGCCAGTACCCCAACCGGGGGGTGGGGCGAGCAGTACTTC
NA	TRBV7-8	TRBD1	TRBJ1-1	CASSPTGGRGLDTEAFF	TGTGCCAGCAGCCCCACAGGGGGCAGGGGGCTCGACACTGAAGCTTTCTTT
once	TRBV6-6	NA	TRBJ2-1	CASSYEDISYNEQFF	TGTGCCAGCAGTTACGAGGACATCTCCTACAATGAGCAGTTCTTC
few	TRBV27	TRBD2	TRBJ2-7	CASSFQWTSARSYEQYF	TGTGCCAGCAGTTTCCAGTGGACTAGCGCGAGATCCTACGAGCAGTACTTC
NA	TRBV7-8	NA	TRBJ2-3	CASSLVAGTDTQYF	TGTGCCAGCAGCCTCGTAGCTGGAACAGATACGCAGTATTTT
NA	TRBV11-3	NA	TRBJ2-1	CASSRPLGHEQFF	TGTGCCAGCAGCCGGCCGCTGGGCCATGAGCAGTTCTTC
NA	TRBV6-6	NA	TRBJ1-3	CASSYPYSSGNTIYF	TGTGCCAGCAGTTACCCCTACAGCTCTGGAAACACCATATATTTT
NA	TRBV7-9	NA	TRBJ2-2	CASSPQGGAGELFF	TGTGCCAGCAGCCCGCAAGGGGGGGCCGGGGAGCTGTTTTTT
NA	TRBV7-9	NA	TRBJ1-4	CASSSRTPRREKLFF	TGTGCCAGCAGCTCCCGGACACCCCGAAGGGAAAAACTGTTTTTT
once	TRBV29-1	NA	TRBJ2-3	CSVEDATAVSSTDTQYF	TGCAGCGTTGAAGATGCCACAGCGGTATCTAGCACAGATACGCAGTATTTT
NA	TRBV7-2	TRBD2	TRBJ2-7	CASSLTSLVSSSYEQYF	TGTGCCAGCAGCTTGACTAGCCTTGTTTCCAGCTCCTACGAGCAGTACTTC
once	TRBV13	TRBD1	TRBJ2-7	CASSPGGQGYEQYF	TGTGCCAGCAGCCCCGGGGGACAGGGGTACGAGCAGTACTTC
NA	TRBV27	TRBD1	TRBJ2-7	CASSTGTDSTYEQYF	TGTGCCAGCAGCACCGGGACAGATAGCACCTACGAGCAGTACTTC
NA	TRBV5-1	TRBD2	TRBJ2-3	CASSPGEAGGPDTQYF	TGCGCCAGCAGCCCGGGCGAAGCGGGAGGACCAGATACGCAGTATTTT
NA	TRBV19	NA	TRBJ2-7	CATKISGNQYEQYF	TGTGCCACAAAAATTAGCGGAAACCAATACGAGCAGTACTTC
NA	TRBV30	TRBD1	TRBJ2-7	CAWSVKGTGSYEQYF	TGTGCCTGGAGTGTAAAAGGGACAGGCTCCTACGAGCAGTACTTC
NA	TRBV28	TRBD2	TRBJ2-3	CASSLPSGRQDTQYF	TGTGCCAGCAGTTTACCTAGCGGGAGGCAAGATACGCAGTATTTT
NA	TRBV27	NA	TRBJ1-5	CASGADGNQPQHF	TGTGCCAGCGGGGCGGACGGCAATCAGCCCCAGCATTTT
NA	TRBV6-4	NA	TRBJ1-2	CASSRGSAYGYTF	TGTGCCAGCAGTCGGGGGTCGGCCTATGGCTACACCTTC
NA	TRBV7-9	TRBD2	TRBJ2-3	CASSPPISGRDGDTQYF	TGTGCCAGCAGCCCACCCATTAGCGGGAGGGACGGAGATACGCAGTATTTT
NA	TRBV4-3	TRBD1	TRBJ2-7	CASSQKIRDRGGEQYF	TGCGCCAGCAGCCAAAAAATCCGGGACAGGGGCGGGGAGCAGTACTTC
NA	TRBV2	NA	TRBJ1-5	CASSETIGGSNQPQHF	TGTGCCAGCAGTGAAACAATCGGGGGTAGCAATCAGCCCCAGCATTTT
NA	TRBV6-1	TRBD1	TRBJ1-1	CASSDPTGDTEAFF	TGTGCCAGCAGTGACCCGACAGGGGACACTGAAGCTTTCTTT
NA	TRBV19	TRBD1	TRBJ1-1	CASSAPTGGRDTEAFF	TGTGCCAGTAGTGCCCCGACAGGGGGCAGGGACACTGAAGCTTTCTTT
NA	TRBV11-2	NA	TRBJ2-1	CASSWGPQSSYNEQFF	TGTGCCAGCAGCTGGGGCCCCCAGAGCTCCTACAATGAGCAGTTCTTC
once	TRBV25-1	TRBD1	TRBJ2-7	CASSDPRTGGTPYEQYF	TGTGCCAGCAGTGATCCCAGGACAGGGGGTACTCCCTACGAGCAGTACTTC
NA	TRBV6-6	TRBD1	TRBJ1-3	CASRPGTEGNTIYF	TGTGCCAGCAGGCCGGGGACAGAGGGAAACACCATATATTTT
few	TRBV7-3	TRBD2	TRBJ2-5	CASSLGPPSGQETQYF	TGTGCCAGCAGCTTAGGTCCCCCTAGCGGCCAAGAGACCCAGTACTTC
NA	TRBV23-1	NA	TRBJ2-7	CASSQWCYREKPYEQYF	TGCGCCAGCAGTCAATGGTGCTACAGGGAAAAACCCTACGAGCAGTACTTC
NA	TRBV6-5	NA	TRBJ1-2	CASSRQAYSRYGYTF	TGTGCCAGCAGTCGGCAGGCGTATTCTCGATATGGCTACACCTTC
NA	TRBV27	NA	TRBJ2-7	CASRIGQRSSYEQYF	TGTGCCAGCAGGATTGGACAGAGGAGCTCCTACGAGCAGTACTTC
NA	TRBV28	NA	TRBJ2-1	CASNGRFPYNEQFF	TGTGCCAGCAACGGCAGGTTCCCCTACAATGAGCAGTTCTTC
NA	TRBV9	NA	TRBJ2-5	CASSGLGGQETQYF	TGTGCCAGCAGCGGCCTAGGGGGTCAAGAGACCCAGTACTTC
NA	TRBV5-8	NA	TRBJ1-5	CASSLEQNNQPQHF	TGTGCCAGCAGCTTGGAACAGAACAATCAGCCCCAGCATTTT
NA	TRBV30	NA	TRBJ2-1	CAWSWYGTPEGNEQFF	TGTGCCTGGAGTTGGTACGGGACCCCGGAGGGCAATGAGCAGTTCTTC
NA	TRBV4-3	NA	TRBJ2-2	CASSQEKSTGELFF	TGCGCCAGCAGCCAAGAGAAGAGTACCGGGGAGCTGTTTTTT